This TCR beta chain was documented in a study of chemoradiotherapy in HPV16-positive cancers. TCRdb keeps only in-frame clones here, not all; method: immunoSEQ multiplex PCR. The sample holds roughly 34,000 clones; 86% are singletons and the top ten take approximately 2.1%. The germline V and J ends were trimmed by 5 bases and 2 bases, with 6 bases remaining between them. The CDR3 consists of 12 residues. CDR1 is MDHEN and CDR2 is SYDVKM in the germline V gene. This TCR came from a human donor with HPV-associated anogenital cancer. The gene calls are TRBV28 and TRBJ1-1; D gene ambiguous. Specimen: blood, collected from a patient who underwent chemoradiotherapy. The CDR3 spells CASSPINTEAFF. The CDR3 DNA is TGTGCCAGCAGTCCAATTAACACTGAAGCTTTCTTT.